Following are 26 T cell receptor beta chains from one sample sequenced in a study of T cell responses to AZD1222 COVID-19 vaccine. Here immunoSEQ multiplex PCR was the method, and the copy in TCRdb shows in-frame clones only, minus some. The sample includes about 110,000 clones, around 90% of them seen just once. The sample consisted of peripheral blood, taken on day 0 of AZD1222 vaccination. These receptor sequences come from an adult in good health.

CDR3: CASTEGEQYF. The CDR3, as DNA: TGTGCCAGCACCGAGGGGGAGCAGTACTTC. This sequence joins TRBV2 and TRBJ2-7; D is tentatively TRBD1 or TRBD2 (5 bases each). CDR3 length: 10 residues. Between the trimmed V and J ends, which lost 7 bases and 7 bases, there was a span of 8 bases. CDR1 and CDR2 (germline): SNHLY, FYNNEI.

This chain links TRBV19 with TRBJ2-4; tentatively, D is TRBD1 (6 bases). V was cut by 10 bases and J by 8 bases, with 18 bases left in between. The CDR3 is 13 residues long. Looked up from germline, CDR1 is LNHDA and CDR2 is SQIVND (reference sequence). CDR3 sequence (DNA): TGTGCCACCCGAGCCAGGGGATACGACATTCAGTACTTC. Protein product: CATRARGYDIQYF. Full variable domain (rest looked up from reference TRBV19 and TRBJ2-4): DGGITQSPKYLFRKEGQNVTLSCEQNLNHDAMYWYRQDPGQGLRLIYYSQIVNDFQKGDIAEGYSVSREKKESFPLTVTSAQKNPTAFYLCATRARGYDIQYFGAGTRLSVL.

The chain has TRBV2 and TRBJ2-1; 7 positions agree with TRBD2. The CDR3 loop spans 15 amino acids. The junction had 11 bases not matched to a gene; V was cut back by 8 bases and J by 4 bases. Germline V gene sequence: CDR1 SNHLY, CDR2 FYNNEI. CDR3: CASAGDLGEYNEQFF. Here the CDR3 DNA reads TGTGCCAGCGCGGGGGATCTGGGGGAATACAATGAGCAGTTCTTC.

J is TRBJ1-4 and V is TRBV10-3, with 8 bases fitting TRBD1. CDR3 length: 16 residues. Trimming took 6 bases from V and 7 from J; bases not matched to a gene: 13. Germline CDR1 and CDR2: ENHRY and SYGVKD. As DNA, the CDR3 is TGTGCCATCAGCTCCACCGCCGGGACAGGATTTGAAAAACTGTTTTTT. This encodes CAISSTAGTGFEKLFF.

The gene calls are TRBV5-1 and TRBJ2-7; D gene uncertain. Germline V gene lookup returns CDR1 SGHRS and CDR2 YFSETQ. Trimming shortened V by 0 bases and J by 4 bases, and 8 bases separated the two germline ends. CDR3 length: 13 amino acids. The CDR3 here is CASSLGEGYEQYF. CDR3 nucleotide sequence: TGCGCCAGCAGCTTGGGAGAAGGATACGAGCAGTACTTC.

To note about this clone: The germline gene is not matched at one end of the junction; a read error may be the cause. V usage is TRBV7-6 and J usage is TRBJ2-2; perhaps TRBD2 as D (6 bases). This CDR3 is built from 15 residues. Germline V CDR1 and CDR2: SGHVS, FNYEAQ. CDR3 amino acids: CTSSTPGVGTGELFF. In nucleotides, the CDR3 is TGTACCAGCAGCACCCCGGGAGTCGGGACCGGGGAGCTGTTTTTT.

This clone is deemed medium-sized. CDR3 loop: CASSEGGAFNEQFF. CDR3 nucleotides: TGTGCCAGCAGTGAGGGGGGGGCCTTCAATGAGCAGTTCTTC. The V gene is TRBV6-4, the J gene TRBJ2-1, with D maybe TRBD2 (7 bases). Trimming removed 3 bases at V and 6 bases at J, with 12 bases between. Germline values: CDR1 MRHNA, CDR2 SNTAGT. CDR3 length: 14 residues.

The chain couples TRBV5-8 to TRBJ1-6, with D tentatively TRBD1 (6 bases). This CDR3 region has 14 residues. V was pared by 3 bases and J by 7 bases, with 11 bases between. The germline gives CDR1 SGHTS, CDR2 YDEGEE. DNA for the CDR3: TGTGCCAGCAGCTGGGGGGGCCGGAATTCACCCCTCCACTTT. Translated, it gives CASSWGGRNSPLHF. The full variable domain, with the rest looked up from reference TRBV5-8 and TRBJ1-6, is EAGVTQSPTHLIKTRGQQATLRCSPISGHTSVYWYQQALGLGLQFLLWYDEGEERNRGNFPPRFSGRQFPNYSSELNVNALELEDSALYLCASSWGGRNSPLHFGNGTRLTVT.

The genes are TRBV4-3 and TRBJ2-1, with unresolved D. The germline V gene encodes CDR1 LGHNA and CDR2 YSLEER. V was pared by 2 bases and J by 9 bases, with 11 bases between. The CDR3 loop spans 13 amino acids. CDR3 sequence (DNA): TGCGCCAGCAGCCAAATCAGAAGGTCTGAGCAGTTCTTC. Translation: CASSQIRRSEQFF.

This chain joins TRBV5-6 and TRBJ2-2; no clear D gene. Looked up from germline, CDR1 is SGHDT and CDR2 is YYEEEE. This CDR3 contains 15 residues. V was shortened by 2 bases and J by 2 bases, with 10 bases between the two germline ends. CDR3 loop: CASSLVPINTGELFF. The CDR3 region has the DNA TGTGCCAGCAGCTTAGTTCCGATAAACACCGGGGAGCTGTTTTTT. The variable domain in full, with the rest retrieved from reference TRBV5-6 and TRBJ2-2, is DAGVTQSPTHLIKTRGQQVTLRCSPKSGHDTVSWYQQALGQGPQFIFQYYEEEERQRGNFPDRFSGHQFPNYSSELNVNALLLGDSALYLCASSLVPINTGELFFGEGSRLTVL.

V and J are TRBV7-9 and TRBJ1-1, with D tentatively TRBD1 (5 bases). Germline V gene sequence: CDR1 SEHNR, CDR2 FQNEAQ (reference sequence). Trimming removed 2 bases at V and 4 bases at J, with 17 bases between. The CDR3 length is 16 residues. DNA of the CDR3: TGTGCCAGCAGCTTAAGTCGGGGGGAGGTCGCCACTGAAGCTTTCTTT. Its translation: CASSLSRGEVATEAFF.

The chain combines TRBV6-4 with TRBJ2-2, with unresolved D. Trimming took 4 bases from V and 5 from J, leaving 8 bases between them. This CDR3 has 13 residues. Germline V gene data show CDR1 as MRHNA and CDR2 as SNTAGT. This CDR3 is CASSASLTGELFF. CDR3 coding DNA: TGTGCCAGCAGTGCCTCTCTAACCGGGGAGCTGTTTTTT.

CDR3 sequence (DNA): TGTGCCAGCAGTGAAGAACTTAGACCGATAGCACAAGAGACCCAGTACTTC. Its translation is CASSEELRPIAQETQYF. The chain couples TRBV6-1 to TRBJ2-5; D remains ambiguous. The germline V gene has CDR1 MNHNS and CDR2 SASEGT. This CDR3 spans 17 amino acids. V gave up 1 base and J gave up 2 bases, with 17 bases separating them.

The DNA of the CDR3 is TGTGCCAGCAGCTCGCGGACAGGGGGCGGCTACACCTTC. This codes for CASSSRTGGGYTF. V is TRBV11-3 and J is TRBJ1-2; 11 bases are a match to TRBD1. The V segment lost 4 bases and the J segment 8 bases; nucleotides outside the gene matches: 3. The CDR3 contains 13 residues. Germline V gene data show CDR1 as SGHNT and CDR2 as YENEEA.

The CDR3 DNA follows: TGTGCCAGCTCACCATTTAGGACGGCAGAGACCCAGTACTTC. This encodes CASSPFRTAETQYF. The chain has TRBV18 and TRBJ2-5, with D unclear. V was trimmed by 2 bases and J by 4 bases, leaving 11 bases between them. Germline V gene sequence: CDR1 KGHSH, CDR2 LQKENI. This CDR3 spans 14 amino acids.

The chain uses TRBV7-9 and TRBJ1-1; TRBD1 might be the D (5 bases). V lost 5 bases and J 3 bases, leaving 10 bases between the germline ends. This CDR3 is built from 13 residues. Germline loops: CDR1 SEHNR, CDR2 FQNEAQ (reference sequence). The CDR3 loop reads CASSEGVYTEAFF. The CDR3 DNA is TGTGCCAGCAGCGAAGGGGTCTACACTGAAGCTTTCTTT.

The V gene is TRBV6-5, the J gene TRBJ1-1; the D is unclear. The CDR3 is 15 amino acids. The ends were cut back, 6 bases at V and 4 bases at J, with 18 bases in the middle. CDR1 and CDR2 (germline): MNHEY, SVGAGI. The CDR3 region has the DNA TGTGCCAGCAGCCCCGGTTGGGTAACCTTCACTGAAGCTTTCTTT. It is translated as CASSPGWVTFTEAFF.

The chain has TRBV7-6 and TRBJ2-2; 7 bases are shared with TRBD1. J lost 1 base, V lost 2 bases, and 1 base had no gene match. Germline V gives CDR1 SGHVS, CDR2 FNYEAQ. This CDR3 has 15 residues. The CDR3 bases are TGTGCCAGCAGCTTAAGGGGGCAGAACACCGGGGAGCTGTTTTTT. This encodes CASSLRGQNTGELFF.

J is TRBJ1-6 and V is TRBV2; unclear D gene. This CDR3 is 12 amino acids long. Trimming left V 0 bases short and J 14 bases short, with 8 bases between. CDR1 and CDR2 from the germline V gene are SNHLY and FYNNEI. Written as DNA, the CDR3 is TGTGCCAGCAGTGAAGCAGGTGCGACCCTCCACTTT. Translating gives CASSEAGATLHF.

The chain combines TRBV27 with TRBJ2-7; possibly TRBD2 for D (5 bases). V was trimmed by 5 bases and J by 4 bases, leaving 18 bases between them. CDR1 is MNHEY, CDR2 SMNVEV, per germline (reference sequence). The CDR3 has 15 amino acids. CDR3 nucleotide sequence: TGTGCCAGCAGTCCTGACCCGAGGGAACGGTACGAGCAGTACTTC. Amino acids: CASSPDPRERYEQYF.

This chain uses TRBV3-1 (or the pseudogene TRBV3-2) with TRBJ2-5; no clear D. The CDR3 is 14 residues long. CDR1 is LGHDT and CDR2 is YNNKEL in the germline V gene (reference sequence). V was clipped by 1 base and J by 4 bases, with 10 bases between them. For the CDR3, the DNA is TGTGCCAGCAGCCAAGCCCCGCAACCAGAGACCCAGTACTTC. Translated: CASSQAPQPETQYF.

The V and J genes are TRBV15 and TRBJ2-1, with 8 bases fitting TRBD2. With 0 bases clipped from V and 9 bases from J, the junction kept 19 bases outside the gene matches. Germline V gene data show CDR1 as LNHNV and CDR2 as YYDKDF (reference sequence). The CDR3 covers 19 residues. The CDR3 spells CATSRDLVPGGGSLSEQFF. CDR3 DNA: TGTGCCACCAGCAGAGATCTGGTCCCCGGGGGGGGGTCCCTCAGTGAGCAGTTCTTC.

The chain combines TRBV11-2 with TRBJ2-7; tentative D call: TRBD1 (5 bases). Germline CDR1 reads SGHAT; CDR2 reads FQNNGV. The V end lost 0 bases, the J end lost 5 bases, and 11 bases lay between the germline ends. This CDR3 is 14 amino acids long. The CDR3 region has the DNA TGTGCCAGCAGCTTAGAAGGGGCCGTAGACGAGCAGTACTTC. Protein: CASSLEGAVDEQYF.

The table lists this clone with a count of one. V usage is TRBV4-2 and J usage is TRBJ2-1; TRBD2 is a possible D gene (6 bases). The CDR3 consists of 16 residues. The V gene lost 0 bases and the J gene lost 6 bases, with 15 bases spanning the gap. CDR1 LGHNA and CDR2 YNFKEQ come from the germline V gene. As DNA, the CDR3 is TGTGCCAGCAGCCAAGATCCCAACGTGCGGGGCAATGAGCAGTTCTTC. Amino acid sequence: CASSQDPNVRGNEQFF.

As concerns this clone: Other DNA variants within this sample encode the same CDR3. The chain combines TRBV7-2 with TRBJ2-7; TRBD2 aligns across 8 bases. The CDR3 is 14 residues long. CDR1 is SGHTA and CDR2 is FQGNSA in the germline V gene. J gave up 4 bases and V 5 bases, and 7 bases lay outside the gene matches. This CDR3 reads CASSLGGGLYEQYF. CDR3 DNA: TGTGCCAGCAGCCTAGGCGGGGGGTTGTACGAGCAGTACTTC.

The chain recombines TRBV6-5 with TRBJ1-2, with a possible D match to TRBD1 (6 bases). This CDR3 is built from 14 residues. CDR1 is MNHEY, CDR2 SVGAGI, per germline. Deletions cut 7 bases from V and 6 bases from J, with 18 bases between. The CDR3 is CASTPTGSRDGYTF. For the CDR3, the DNA is TGTGCCAGCACCCCCACAGGGAGTCGTGATGGCTACACCTTC.